This is a list of T cell receptor beta chains from one sample in a study of T cells in Graves' hyperthyroidism and ophthalmopathy. One entry per CDR3 protein, called by TCRdb with MiXCR from the multiplex PCR reads. The top ten hold more than 25% of the sample, which has roughly 300,000 distinct CDR3 sequences, 25% to 30% seen once. Sequencing input: blood. Source of these receptors: a man in his forties with Graves' hyperthyroidism that later progressed to Graves' ophthalmopathy. Each CDR3 is given with its conserved first and last residue. Clone size is stated in some rows and not others, as once, few, many or a class when expanded.

size,V,CDR3
few,TRBV4-1,CASSQFTLGNTGELFF
-,TRBV6-4,CASSNSGTSGYTGELFF
few,TRBV5-1,CASSERTGRVFISENIQYF
few,TRBV19,CASSIDQGGSPQETQYF
few,TRBV4-1,CASSVRSLNTGELFF
-,TRBV11-2,CASSPRTGTSYEQYF
many,TRBV12-3/TRBV12-4,CASSLRDRAFYEQYF
many,TRBV12-3/TRBV12-4,CASGPGQQNYGYTF
few,TRBV18,CASSAQGSGLRHGYTF
many,TRBV18,CASSPTAITHEAFF
many,TRBV10-1,CASRPDSTSTEAFF
-,TRBV6-1,CASTLDFGDEQYF
many,TRBV6-1,CASSERGGETEAFF
many,TRBV25-1,CASSEAGGPPPYEQYF
-,TRBV4-1,CANSQEAGVSNQSQHF
-,TRBV20-1,CSASRKNIQYF